This TCR beta chain was captured in a study of PD-L1 blockade in urothelial cancer. Study summary: At 6 weeks and at 3 weeks (second dose) after treatment start, blood was analyzed.

Regarding time point: pretreatment peripheral blood. Generated by immunoSEQ multiplex PCR, the TCRdb table keeps only in-frame clones and is missing some. The sample has under 50,000 clones, roughly nine tenths seen once; the top ten hold 11%. The receptor was derived from a woman aged 60-70 years with urothelial cancer. Sequenced material: PBMCs, taken around atezolizumab (anti-PD-L1) treatment.

The CDR3 DNA follows: TGTGCCAGCAGAGGGACTAGCGGTTACAATGAGCAGTTCTTC. Protein product: CASRGTSGYNEQFF. V usage is TRBV11-1 and J usage is TRBJ2-1; 11 nucleotides line up with TRBD2. With 6 bases clipped from V and 4 bases from J, the junction kept 2 bases outside the gene matches. The CDR3 is made up of 14 amino acids. Germline V gene lookup returns CDR1 SGHAT and CDR2 FQDESV (reference sequence).